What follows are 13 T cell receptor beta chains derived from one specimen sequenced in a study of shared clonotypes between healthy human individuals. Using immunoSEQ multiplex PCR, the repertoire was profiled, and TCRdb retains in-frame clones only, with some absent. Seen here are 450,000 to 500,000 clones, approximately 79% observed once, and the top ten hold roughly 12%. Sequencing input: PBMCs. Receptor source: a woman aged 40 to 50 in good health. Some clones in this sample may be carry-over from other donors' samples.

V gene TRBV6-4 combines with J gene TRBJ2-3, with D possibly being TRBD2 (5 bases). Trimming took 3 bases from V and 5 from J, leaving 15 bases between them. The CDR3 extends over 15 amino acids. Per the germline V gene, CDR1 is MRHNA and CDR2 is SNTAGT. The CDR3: CASSEDEGAGDTQYF. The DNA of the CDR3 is TGTGCCAGCAGTGAAGACGAGGGAGCAGGAGATACGCAGTATTTT.

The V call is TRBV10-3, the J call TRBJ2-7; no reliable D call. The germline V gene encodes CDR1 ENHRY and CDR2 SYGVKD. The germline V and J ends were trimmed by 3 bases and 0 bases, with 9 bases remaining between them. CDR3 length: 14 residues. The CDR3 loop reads CAISDTVSSYEQYF. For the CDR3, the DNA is TGTGCCATCAGTGATACTGTTAGCTCCTACGAGCAGTACTTC.

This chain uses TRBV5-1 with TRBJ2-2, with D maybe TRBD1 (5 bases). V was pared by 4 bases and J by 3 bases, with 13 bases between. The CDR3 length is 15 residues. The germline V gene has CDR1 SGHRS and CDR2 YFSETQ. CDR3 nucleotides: TGCGCCAGCAGCGCGGAGACAGTAGACACCGGGGAGCTGTTTTTT. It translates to CASSAETVDTGELFF.

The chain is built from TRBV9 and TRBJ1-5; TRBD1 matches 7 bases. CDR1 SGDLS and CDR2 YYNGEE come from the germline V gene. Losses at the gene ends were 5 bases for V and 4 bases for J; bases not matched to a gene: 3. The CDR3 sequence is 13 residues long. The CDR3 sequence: CASREQGNQPQHF. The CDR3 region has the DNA TGTGCCAGCAGGGAACAGGGGAATCAGCCCCAGCATTTT.

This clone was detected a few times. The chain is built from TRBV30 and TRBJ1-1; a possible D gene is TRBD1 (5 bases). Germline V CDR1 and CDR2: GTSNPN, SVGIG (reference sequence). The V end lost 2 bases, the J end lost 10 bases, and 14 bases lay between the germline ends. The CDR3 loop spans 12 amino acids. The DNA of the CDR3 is TGTGCCTGGAGTACGCAGGGAAGGCGAGCTTTCTTT. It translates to CAWSTQGRRAFF. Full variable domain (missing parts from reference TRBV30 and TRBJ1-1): SQTIHQWPATLVQPVGSPLSLECTVEGTSNPNLYWYRQAAGRGLQLLFYSVGIGQISSEVPQNLSASRPQDRQFILSSKKLLLSDSGFYLCAWSTQGRRAFFGQGTRLTVV.

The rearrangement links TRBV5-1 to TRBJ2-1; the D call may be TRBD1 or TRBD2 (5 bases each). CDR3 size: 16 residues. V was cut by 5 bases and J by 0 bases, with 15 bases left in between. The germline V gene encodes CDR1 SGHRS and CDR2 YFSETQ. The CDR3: CASSQTGASSYNEQFF. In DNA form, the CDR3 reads TGCGCCAGCAGTCAAACCGGGGCCAGCTCCTACAATGAGCAGTTCTTC.

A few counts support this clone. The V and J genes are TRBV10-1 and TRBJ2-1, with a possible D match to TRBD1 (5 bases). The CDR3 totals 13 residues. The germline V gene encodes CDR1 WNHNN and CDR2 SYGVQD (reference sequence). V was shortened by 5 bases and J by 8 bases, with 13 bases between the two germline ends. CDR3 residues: CASSLQGLDEQFF. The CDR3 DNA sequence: TGCGCCAGCAGTCTGCAGGGCTTGGATGAGCAGTTCTTC.

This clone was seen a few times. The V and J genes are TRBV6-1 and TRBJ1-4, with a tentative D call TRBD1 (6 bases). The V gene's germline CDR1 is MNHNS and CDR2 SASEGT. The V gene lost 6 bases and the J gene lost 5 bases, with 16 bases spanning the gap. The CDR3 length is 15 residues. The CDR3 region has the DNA TGTGCCAGCAGACCATACGGGGGCAGGAATGAAAAACTGTTTTTT. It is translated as CASRPYGGRNEKLFF.

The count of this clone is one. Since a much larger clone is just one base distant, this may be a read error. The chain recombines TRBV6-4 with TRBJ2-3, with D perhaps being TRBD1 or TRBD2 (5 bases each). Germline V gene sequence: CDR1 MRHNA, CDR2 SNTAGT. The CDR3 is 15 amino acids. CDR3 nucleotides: TGTGCCAGCGGTGAGGGGAACGCCCACACAGATACGCAGTATTTT. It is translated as CASGEGNAHTDTQYF.

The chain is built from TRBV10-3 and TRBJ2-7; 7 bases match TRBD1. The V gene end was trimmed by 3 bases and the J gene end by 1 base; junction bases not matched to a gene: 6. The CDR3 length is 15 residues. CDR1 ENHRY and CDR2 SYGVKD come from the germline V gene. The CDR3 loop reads CAISDPGTASYEQYF. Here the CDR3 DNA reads TGTGCCATCAGTGATCCCGGGACAGCTTCCTACGAGCAGTACTTC.

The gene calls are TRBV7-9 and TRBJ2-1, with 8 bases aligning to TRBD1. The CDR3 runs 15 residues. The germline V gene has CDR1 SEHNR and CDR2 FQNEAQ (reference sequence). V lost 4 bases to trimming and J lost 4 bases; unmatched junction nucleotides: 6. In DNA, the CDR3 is TGTGCCAGCAGCTACTACAGGGGGAATTACAATGAGCAGTTCTTC. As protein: CASSYYRGNYNEQFF. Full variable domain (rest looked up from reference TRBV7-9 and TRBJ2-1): DTGVSQNPRHKITKRGQNVTFRCDPISEHNRLYWYRQTLGQGPEFLTYFQNEAQLEKSRLLSDRFSAERPKGSFSTLEIQRTEQGDSAMYLCASSYYRGNYNEQFFGPGTRLTVL.

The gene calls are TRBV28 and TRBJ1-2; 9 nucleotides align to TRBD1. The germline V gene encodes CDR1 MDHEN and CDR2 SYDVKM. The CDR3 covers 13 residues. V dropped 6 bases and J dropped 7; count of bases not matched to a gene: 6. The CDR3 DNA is TGTGCCAGCAGGACAGGGGGAGACAGTGGCTACACCTTC. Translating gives CASRTGGDSGYTF.

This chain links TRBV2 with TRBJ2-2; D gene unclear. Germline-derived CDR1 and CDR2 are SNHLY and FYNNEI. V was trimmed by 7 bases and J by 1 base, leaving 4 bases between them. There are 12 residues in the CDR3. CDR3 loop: CASKKNTGELFF. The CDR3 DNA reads TGTGCCAGCAAGAAGAACACCGGGGAGCTGTTTTTT.